The next 29 T cell receptor beta chains were all read from a single sample in a study of OX40 agonist ivuxolimab in advanced cancers. Using immunoSEQ multiplex PCR, the repertoire was profiled, and TCRdb retains in-frame clones only, with some absent. The sample holds fewer than 30,000 clones; 81% are singletons and the top ten take about 32%. The sample in question was CD4+ or CD8+ T cells sorted from blood, obtained in a trial of the OX40 agonist ivuxolimab. The receptors originated from an adult with an advanced solid tumor such as melanoma, head and neck, liver or kidney cancer.

The chain links TRBV19 to TRBJ2-1, with 7 bases identical to TRBD2. Germline V gene sequence: CDR1 LNHDA, CDR2 SQIVND (reference sequence). The V and J ends lost 0 bases and 7 bases, in that order; junction bases with no gene match: 12. This CDR3 region has 17 residues. The CDR3 sequence: CASSIDFSAGEWNEQFF. DNA of the CDR3: TGTGCCAGTAGTATAGACTTCTCGGCGGGAGAATGGAATGAGCAGTTCTTC.

This chain links TRBV13 with TRBJ2-3, with 14 bases matching TRBD2. The V gene end was trimmed by 6 bases and the J gene end by 3 bases; junction bases not matched to a gene: 11. This CDR3 comprises 18 residues. CDR1 is PRHDT and CDR2 is FYEKMQ in the germline V gene (reference sequence). CDR3 nucleotides: TGTGCCAGCAGGGGCCCGGGACTAGCGGGAGTTCGGACAGATACGCAGTATTTT. The encoded protein is CASRGPGLAGVRTDTQYF.

The rearrangement joins TRBV5-1 to TRBJ2-1, with a weak D call TRBD2 (5 bases). CDR1 is SGHRS and CDR2 is YFSETQ in the germline V gene. V was pared by 2 bases and J by 8 bases, with 8 bases between. This CDR3 contains 12 residues. The CDR3 DNA is TGCGCCAGCAGCTTTCACGGGGATGAGCAGTTCTTC. Its protein product is CASSFHGDEQFF. The full variable domain, with the rest looked up from reference TRBV5-1 and TRBJ2-1, is KAGVTQTPRYLIKTRGQQVTLSCSPISGHRSVSWYQQTPGQGLQFLFEYFSETQRNKGNFPGRFSGRQFSNSRSEMNVSTLELGDSALYLCASSFHGDEQFFGPGTRLTVL.

The chain uses TRBV30 and TRBJ2-1; 8 positions agree with TRBD2. CDR3 length: 15 amino acids. Germline CDR1 reads GTSNPN; CDR2 reads SVGIG (reference sequence). J lost 4 bases, V lost 0 bases, and 5 bases had no gene match. The DNA of the CDR3 is TGTGCCTGGAGTGTAACGGGAGGGCCATACAATGAGCAGTTCTTC. The encoded protein is CAWSVTGGPYNEQFF.

The CDR3 region has the DNA TGTGCCAGCAGCCAAGATCGGGGGCCAGATCAGCCCCAGCATTTT. The encoded protein is CASSQDRGPDQPQHF. V usage is TRBV4-2 and J usage is TRBJ1-5; a possible D gene is TRBD1 (6 bases). This CDR3 region has 15 residues. Trimming removed 0 bases at V and 5 bases at J, with 11 bases between. CDR1 is LGHNA, CDR2 YNFKEQ, per germline.

The CDR3 nucleotides are TGTGCCAGCAGCTCCAGGGCTTCGAACACCGGGGAGCTGTTTTTT. It codes for CASSSRASNTGELFF. The chain is built from TRBV11-3 and TRBJ2-2; D is possibly TRBD1 (5 bases). CDR3 length: 15 amino acids. Trimming stripped 4 bases from V and 0 bases from J, with 9 bases between. CDR1 SGHNT and CDR2 YENEEA come from the germline V gene.

The chain couples TRBV11-2 to TRBJ2-5; perhaps D is TRBD1 or TRBD2 (6 bases each). Trimming removed 4 bases from V and 4 bases from J, with 16 bases in between. This CDR3 contains 15 residues. The germline V gene encodes CDR1 SGHAT and CDR2 FQNNGV. The CDR3 is CASSSGAARGETQYF. CDR3 nucleotides: TGTGCCAGCAGCTCGGGGGCGGCGAGGGGAGAGACCCAGTACTTC.

The CDR3 DNA reads as TGTGCCAGCAGTTTACGTGGTCTAGCGGGAGTAAAGGTTGAGCAGTTCTTC. This codes for CASSLRGLAGVKVEQFF. The chain uses TRBV27 and TRBJ2-1; 10 bases fit TRBD2. The V segment lost 2 bases and the J segment 9 bases; nucleotides outside the gene matches: 13. The CDR3 runs 17 residues. Germline V gene data show CDR1 as MNHEY and CDR2 as SMNVEV (reference sequence).

The J gene is TRBJ1-2, the V gene TRBV5-6; TRBD1 is a possible D gene (5 bases). The CDR3 has 15 amino acids. Trimming removed 0 bases at V and 4 bases at J, with 13 bases between. Germline V gives CDR1 SGHDT, CDR2 YYEEEE. CDR3 bases: TGTGCCAGCAGCTTGGGGGACCCGTCGATCTATGGCTACACCTTC. It encodes CASSLGDPSIYGYTF.

V and J are TRBV5-4 and TRBJ2-7; D unclear. The CDR3 consists of 15 residues. The V and J ends lost 4 bases and 0 bases respectively, with 14 bases between them. CDR1 and CDR2 (germline): SGHNT, YYREEE (reference sequence). The CDR3 spells CASSPEPQNSYEQYF. The CDR3 nucleotides are TGTGCCAGCAGCCCCGAACCGCAAAACTCCTACGAGCAGTACTTC.

The chain joins TRBV7-2 to TRBJ1-6; the D is unclear. The CDR3 is made up of 15 amino acids. V lost 1 base and J lost 5, with 9 bases in between. Germline V gene lookup returns CDR1 SGHTA and CDR2 FQGNSA. This chain's CDR3 is CASSLVRQDNSPLHF. The CDR3 nucleotides are TGTGCCAGCAGCTTAGTTAGGCAGGATAATTCACCCCTCCACTTT.

V and J are TRBV2 and TRBJ2-2, with 11 bases identical to TRBD2. The CDR3 loop spans 16 amino acids. The germline V gene encodes CDR1 SNHLY and CDR2 FYNNEI. The V segment lost 1 base and the J segment 5 bases; nucleotides outside the gene matches: 3. CDR3 loop: CASSEGLAGGTGELFF. The CDR3 nucleotides read TGTGCCAGCAGTGAAGGCCTAGCGGGAGGTACCGGGGAGCTGTTTTTT.

This clone was seen just once. The rearrangement links TRBV11-2 to TRBJ2-5, with TRBD2 identical over 7 bases. The CDR3 runs to 16 residues. V dropped 2 bases and J dropped 2; count of bases not matched to a gene: 8. CDR1 is SGHAT, CDR2 FQNNGV, per germline. The CDR3 DNA follows: TGTGCCAGCAGCTTAAGGCTAGCGGAAGAACAAGAGACCCAGTACTTC. Protein product: CASSLRLAEEQETQYF.

V gene TRBV6-5 combines with J gene TRBJ2-1; tentatively, D is TRBD2 (7 bases). The CDR3 totals 15 residues. Germline V gene lookup returns CDR1 MNHEY and CDR2 SVGAGI. V was trimmed by 0 bases and J by 10 bases, leaving 16 bases between them. CDR3 residues: CASSYSGGAGEEQFF. CDR3 in DNA: TGTGCCAGCAGTTACTCGGGGGGGGCCGGAGAGGAGCAGTTCTTC.

The rearrangement joins TRBV7-2 to TRBJ2-3, with 10 bases that match TRBD1. The junction had 10 bases not matched to a gene; V was cut back by 5 bases and J by 2 bases. This CDR3 has 17 residues. Looked up from germline, CDR1 is SGHTA and CDR2 is FQGNSA. The CDR3 coding sequence is TGTGCCAGCAGCCCGACAGGGGGCGAAAGGACCACAGATACGCAGTATTTT. Translating it yields CASSPTGGERTTDTQYF. The full variable domain, its missing parts supplied by reference TRBV7-2 and TRBJ2-3, is GAGVSQSPSNKVTEKGKDVELRCDPISGHTALYWYRQSLGQGLEFLIYFQGNSAPDKSGLPSDRFSAERTGGSVSTLTIQRTQQEDSAVYLCASSPTGGERTTDTQYFGPGTRLTVL.

This chain links TRBV2 with TRBJ2-5; the D is unclear. This CDR3 contains 15 residues. Between the trimmed V and J ends, which lost 3 bases and 2 bases, there was a span of 13 bases. Germline CDR1 and CDR2: SNHLY and FYNNEI. The DNA of the CDR3 is TGTGCCAGCAGTGATGTTATGACACCTCAAGAGACCCAGTACTTC. Translation: CASSDVMTPQETQYF.

This clone is a singleton in its sample. The chain uses TRBV7-9 and TRBJ1-3; D is possibly TRBD1 (5 bases). Germline loops: CDR1 SEHNR, CDR2 FQNEAQ (reference sequence). The CDR3 covers 15 residues. Trimming removed 0 bases from V and 4 bases from J, with 10 bases in between. The CDR3 region has the DNA TGTGCCAGCAGCTTAGCGAGGACATCAGGAAACACCATATATTTT. This encodes CASSLARTSGNTIYF.

The V gene is TRBV7-9, the J gene TRBJ1-4, with TRBD1 as a possible D gene (5 bases). The CDR3 covers 14 residues. The V end was cut by 4 bases, the J end by 5 bases, with 11 bases between. Germline-derived CDR1 and CDR2 are SEHNR and FQNEAQ (reference sequence). CDR3 coding DNA: TGTGCCAGCAGCTCGGGACTGATGAATGAAAAACTGTTTTTT. Translating it yields CASSSGLMNEKLFF.

The chain links TRBV29-1 to TRBJ2-1, with 8 bases identical to TRBD1. Germline trimming cut 1 base from V and 12 bases from J; bases unmatched to any gene: 17. Germline CDR1 reads SQVTM; CDR2 reads ANQGSEA. CDR3 size: 16 residues. The CDR3 loop is CSVEVGPGQAYSVQFF. For the CDR3, the DNA is TGCAGCGTTGAAGTAGGACCGGGACAGGCGTATTCTGTGCAGTTCTTC.

This chain connects TRBV6-1 to TRBJ2-7; either TRBD1 or TRBD2 may supply D (5 bases each). Trimming removed 6 bases at V and 7 bases at J, with 22 bases between. The CDR3 length is 15 residues. Per the germline V gene, CDR1 is MNHNS and CDR2 is SASEGT. For the CDR3, the DNA is TGTGCCAGCAGGGGGGATGAGGGCTACTTCGGGGAGCAGTACTTC. Its protein is CASRGDEGYFGEQYF.

The chain is built from TRBV7-9 and TRBJ2-7; D is unclear. There are 13 residues in the CDR3. The V gene's germline CDR1 is SEHNR and CDR2 FQNEAQ (reference sequence). The ends were cut back, 2 bases at V and 3 bases at J, with 8 bases in the middle. The CDR3 here is CASSLQGIYEQYF. DNA of the CDR3: TGTGCCAGCAGCTTACAAGGGATCTACGAGCAGTACTTC. Filled out from reference TRBV7-9 and TRBJ2-7, the complete variable domain reads DTGVSQNPRHKITKRGQNVTFRCDPISEHNRLYWYRQTLGQGPEFLTYFQNEAQLEKSRLLSDRFSAERPKGSFSTLEIQRTEQGDSAMYLCASSLQGIYEQYFGPGTRLTVT.

The chain links TRBV9 to TRBJ2-5, with no clear D. Per germline, CDR1 SGDLS and CDR2 YYNGEE. The CDR3 has 15 amino acids. Trimming cost V 0 bases and J 5 bases, with 14 bases left between them. The CDR3 region has the DNA TGTGCCAGCAGCGTAGTCGATAGCACGTATGAGACCCAGTACTTC. It codes for CASSVVDSTYETQYF.

The V and J genes are TRBV6-5 and TRBJ2-1, with 11 bases that match TRBD2. Trimming cost V 3 bases and J 5 bases; bases outside gene matches: 6. The germline V gene has CDR1 MNHEY and CDR2 SVGAGI. This CDR3 has 16 amino acids. The CDR3 loop reads CASSYAPGLADNEQFF. Here the CDR3 DNA reads TGTGCCAGCAGTTATGCCCCGGGACTAGCGGACAATGAGCAGTTCTTC.

The rearrangement links TRBV6-5 to TRBJ1-1, with a possible D match to TRBD1 (5 bases). Germline V gene sequence: CDR1 MNHEY, CDR2 SVGAGI. Between the trimmed V and J ends, which lost 2 bases and 4 bases, there was a span of 11 bases. This CDR3 has 14 amino acids. CDR3 protein: CASSYLSGSTEAFF. The DNA of the CDR3 is TGTGCCAGCAGTTACCTATCAGGGAGCACTGAAGCTTTCTTT.

V is TRBV10-2 and J is TRBJ1-6; D gene ambiguous. This CDR3 has 17 amino acids. The V end lost 0 bases, the J end lost 2 bases, and 11 bases lay between the germline ends. From germline, CDR1 is WSHSY and CDR2 SAAADI. The CDR3 region has the DNA TGCGCCAGCAGTGAGTCGACGGGTGCCACCTATAATTCACCCCTCCACTTT. Translating gives CASSESTGATYNSPLHF.

The gene calls are TRBV14 and TRBJ2-7; D unresolved. With 2 bases removed from V and 2 bases from J, the gap between germline ends came to 13 bases. Germline-derived CDR1 and CDR2 are SGHDN and FVKESK. The CDR3 has 15 amino acids. The CDR3 here is CASSQRVSLAYEQYF. The CDR3 nucleotides are TGTGCCAGCAGCCAACGAGTGTCCCTCGCCTACGAGCAGTACTTC.

The sample holds a few counts of this clone. The V gene is TRBV30, the J gene TRBJ2-1; D gene unclear. The V and J ends lost 4 bases and 6 bases respectively, with 16 bases between them. CDR1 GTSNPN and CDR2 SVGIG come from the germline V gene (reference sequence). CDR3 length: 14 residues. The CDR3 loop is CAWIDLGPFNEQFF. As DNA, the CDR3 is TGTGCCTGGATTGATCTCGGACCGTTCAATGAGCAGTTCTTC.

In its sample, this clone was seen once. The chain combines TRBV28 with TRBJ2-1; D may correspond to TRBD1 or TRBD2 (5 bases each). The CDR3 runs to 17 residues. Deletions cut 4 bases from V and 0 bases from J, with 16 bases between. Germline loops: CDR1 MDHEN, CDR2 SYDVKM. The CDR3 nucleotides are TGTGCCAGCAGTTCCCCAGGGACCCGTCGCTCCTACAATGAGCAGTTCTTC. Amino acids: CASSSPGTRRSYNEQFF.

This clone has only one observation. The chain joins TRBV6-5 to TRBJ2-3; D gene unclear. This CDR3 spans 13 amino acids. V gave up 10 bases and J gave up 0 bases, with 11 bases separating them. Germline V gene data show CDR1 as MNHEY and CDR2 as SVGAGI. The CDR3 bases are TGTGCCACCTCCCTTTCTAGCACAGATACGCAGTATTTT. This translates into CATSLSSTDTQYF.